This T cell receptor (beta chain) comes out of a study of radiation and T cells in renal cell carcinoma. Time point of the sample: blood 2 weeks post-SBRT. Regarding treatment: 15 Gy SBRT to primary tumor, nephrectomy 4 weeks later. The repertoire was sequenced with immunoSEQ multiplex PCR; TCRdb's copy has only in-frame clones and lacks some. The sample consists of 100,000 to 150,000 clones, over 75% of them appearing once. Sequences were derived from blood, sampled from a patient whose treatment included radiotherapy and nephrectomy. This TCR derives from a man aged 50 to 59 with renal cell carcinoma.

CDR3 sequence (DNA): TGTGCCTGGCGTCGGCGGGGGGTAAACACCGGGGAGCTGTTTTTT. Its translation is CAWRRRGVNTGELFF. The genes are TRBV30 and TRBJ2-2, with 8 bases identical to TRBD2. The CDR3 sequence is 15 residues long. Germline V gives CDR1 GTSNPN, CDR2 SVGIG (reference sequence). V was pared by 5 bases and J by 2 bases, with 7 bases of the junction left unmatched.